This T cell receptor (beta chain) was recovered during a study of OX40 agonist ivuxolimab in advanced cancers. V trimming: 7 bases; J trimming: 5 bases; junction bases outside the gene matches: 12. The CDR3 runs 15 residues. Germline assignment: CDR1 SGHDN and CDR2 FVKESK. Study-level points and caveats: On average, CD8+ T cells showed a greater number of expanded clones than CD4+.

A history of autoimmune disease or systemic immunosuppression excluded patients. Sequencing was performed with immunoSEQ multiplex PCR; in TCRdb, only in-frame clones are kept and a portion is missing. The table has roughly 23,000 clones, approximately 80% seen once. A word on this clone: The antigen is not known.

The material was CD4+ or CD8+ T cells sorted from blood, obtained in a trial of the OX40 agonist ivuxolimab. The clonotype was recovered from an adult with an advanced solid tumor such as melanoma, head and neck, liver or kidney cancer. This rearrangement joins TRBV14 to TRBJ2-5, with 8 bases aligning to TRBD1. The DNA of the CDR3 is TGTGCCAGCACCTACGGGACAGGAGGAATGGAGACCCAGTACTTC. Encoded protein: CASTYGTGGMETQYF.